This TCR beta chain was sequenced in a study of control samples from healthy donors and cancer patients. TCRdb's copy holds only in-frame clones and misses some; the assay was immunoSEQ multiplex PCR. The table includes over 100,000 clones, over 75% detected once. The source material was blood. The clonotype was recovered from a human donor in good health. The donor label of this sample is uncertain.

The CDR3 DNA reads as TGTGCCAGCAGCTTAGACACTAACACTGAAGCTTTCTTT. This sequence encodes CASSLDTNTEAFF. This chain joins TRBV7-9 and TRBJ1-1; no clear D gene. The germline V gene has CDR1 SEHNR and CDR2 FQNEAQ (reference sequence). The CDR3 totals 13 residues. V was shortened by 1 base and J by 2 bases, with 5 bases between the two germline ends. The full variable domain, rest sourced from reference TRBV7-9 and TRBJ1-1, is DTGVSQNPRHKITKRGQNVTFRCDPISEHNRLYWYRQTLGQGPEFLTYFQNEAQLEKSRLLSDRFSAERPKGSFSTLEIQRTEQGDSAMYLCASSLDTNTEAFFGQGTRLTVV.